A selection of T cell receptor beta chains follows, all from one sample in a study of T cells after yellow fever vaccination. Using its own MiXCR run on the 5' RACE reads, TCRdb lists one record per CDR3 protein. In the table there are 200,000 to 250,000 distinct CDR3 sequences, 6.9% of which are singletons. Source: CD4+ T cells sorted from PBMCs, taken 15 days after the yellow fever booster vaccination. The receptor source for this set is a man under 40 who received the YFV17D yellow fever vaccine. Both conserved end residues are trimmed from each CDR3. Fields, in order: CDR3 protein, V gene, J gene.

ASSASSVHEQY	TRBV10-1	TRBJ2-7
ASKGLAGQETQY	TRBV12-3/TRBV12-4	TRBJ2-5
ASSSATSFGIKLAKNIQY	TRBV11-2	TRBJ2-4
SARDSRQGENTEAF	TRBV20-1	TRBJ1-1
ATSSAADTQY	TRBV15	TRBJ2-3
ASSDSTSGRGKF	TRBV6-4	TRBJ2-1
ASIYSPGQEAF	TRBV6-5	TRBJ1-1
SADRRGSGNTIY	TRBV20-1	TRBJ1-3
ASGRGQPNEKLF	TRBV12-3/TRBV12-4	TRBJ1-4
ASSKGIPGDETQY	TRBV28	TRBJ2-5
ASSTDGRAPYVQY	TRBV5-1	TRBJ2-7
ASSQASQGAKNIQY	TRBV4-3	TRBJ2-4
ASSPQGASNQPQH	TRBV18	TRBJ1-5
ASSFSGTGVYEQY	TRBV7-2	TRBJ2-7
ASSLLLADYNEQF	TRBV5-1	TRBJ2-1
ASTRTGGQYEQY	TRBV12-3/TRBV12-4	TRBJ2-7
ASSLLLGTPGGYT	TRBV27	TRBJ1-2
SGPAPGWRQETQY	TRBV20-1	TRBJ2-5
ASSPPSGLVTEAF	TRBV18	TRBJ1-1
ASNPPGGLGETQY	TRBV5-1	TRBJ2-5
ASSPSGTSGGAKNIQY	TRBV27	TRBJ2-4
ASSLNTPGLAGVEQY	TRBV7-6	TRBJ2-7
SVSLGTDTQY	TRBV29-1	TRBJ2-3
SVVGDWYYNEQF	TRBV29-1	TRBJ2-1
SARTSGRRDTQY	TRBV20-1	TRBJ2-3
ASSLLFGTNVDTYEQY	TRBV11-2	TRBJ2-7
ASSLVFRDPSGTQY	TRBV7-2	TRBJ2-5
ASSLTKGYGYT	TRBV7-2	TRBJ1-2
ARQGGEKLF	TRBV19	TRBJ1-4
RSILGGLVDTQY	TRBV20-1	TRBJ2-3
SVATRTGVYNEQF	TRBV29-1	TRBJ2-1
SAITIHPGGYNEQF	TRBV20-1	TRBJ2-1
ASRWDRLNGYT	TRBV5-1	TRBJ1-2
ASRTGQGNTGELF	TRBV6-5	TRBJ2-2
ASSYLPGNEQF	TRBV6-2/TRBV6-3	TRBJ2-1
ASSASGTNTGELF	TRBV9	TRBJ2-2
SARDPRGPDTQY	TRBV20-1	TRBJ2-3
ASGAALNTGELF	TRBV5-1	TRBJ2-2
ATSSEWSGELF	TRBV15	TRBJ2-2
ASSRDRFNSYNEQF	TRBV7-2	TRBJ2-1
SVVGVETQY	TRBV29-1	TRBJ2-5
ASSDLGGPTEAF	TRBV2	TRBJ1-1
ASSQFPWPEAF	TRBV16	TRBJ1-1
ASSLGSGATDTQY	TRBV5-5	TRBJ2-3
ASSLWDTQY	TRBV12-3/TRBV12-4	TRBJ2-3
ASSLLPDNEQF	TRBV7-3	TRBJ2-1
SALGQINTEAF	TRBV29-1	TRBJ1-1
ASSPGGGTELF	TRBV7-2	TRBJ2-2
AWSVQGGEQF	TRBV30	TRBJ2-1
ASRLGLAVINEQF	TRBV6-1	TRBJ2-1
ASSQGLGTQY	TRBV3-1	TRBJ2-5
ASSPVWGSQETQY	TRBV5-6	TRBJ2-5
ASSQVADGKETQY	TRBV4-3	TRBJ2-5
ASTLRVATDTQY	TRBV5-5	TRBJ2-3
ASSAPRWRDTIY	TRBV6-1	TRBJ1-3